The 21 T cell receptor beta chains below all came from one sample that was sequenced in a study of response to subunit inactivated influenza vaccine. TCRdb analysed the RT-PCR reads with MiXCR anew, one entry per CDR3 protein. Among over 800,000 distinct CDR3 sequences, around 20% were seen once, and the ten largest hold 10% to 13%. The sequencing used PBMCs from blood, collected more than 4 days after vaccination. Receptors originate from a man between 45 and 60 years old who received an inactivated influenza vaccine.

This clonotype was counted only a few times. This chain links TRBV30 with TRBJ2-1; D gene unclear. The CDR3 loop spans 12 amino acids. V was shortened by 1 base and J by 12 bases, with 13 bases between the two germline ends. Germline CDR1 and CDR2: GTSNPN and SVGIG (reference sequence). Here the CDR3 DNA reads TGTGCCTGGAGTGGTTTGGGGTTGGGGCAGTTCTTC. This codes for CAWSGLGLGQFF.

This clonotype was seen more than once but under ten times. The rearrangement uses TRBV3-1 and TRBJ2-5; TRBD1 matches at 10 bases. This CDR3 spans 15 amino acids. V was pared by 3 bases and J by 3 bases, with 4 bases of the junction left unmatched. From germline, CDR1 is LGHDT and CDR2 YNNKEL (reference sequence). CDR3 coding DNA: TGTGCCAGCAGCCACGACAGGGGGCTGGAAGAGACCCAGTACTTC. It is translated as CASSHDRGLEETQYF.

J is TRBJ2-5 and V is TRBV4-3; the D call may be TRBD1 or TRBD2 (6 bases each). The CDR3 sequence is 16 residues long. V was shortened by 1 base and J by 2 bases, with 14 bases between the two germline ends. Per the germline V gene, CDR1 is LGHNA and CDR2 is YSLEER. CDR3 bases: TGCGCCAGCAGCCAAGCCGGGGGCAGGGGACAAGAGACCCAGTACTTC. Its protein product is CASSQAGGRGQETQYF.

This rearrangement joins TRBV29-1 to TRBJ1-2; TRBD1 agrees at 7 bases. V lost 6 bases, J lost 2 bases, and 6 bases stayed unmatched. Germline V gene lookup returns CDR1 SQVTM and CDR2 ANQGSEA. The CDR3 sequence is 13 residues long. The CDR3 is CSVLKTGNYGYTF. The CDR3 region has the DNA TGCAGCGTACTTAAGACAGGGAACTATGGCTACACCTTC.

The V and J genes are TRBV20-1 and TRBJ2-2; 10 nucleotides align to TRBD1. Trimming at V came to 5 bases and at J to 5 bases, leaving 11 bases not matched to a gene. Germline CDR1 and CDR2: DFQATT and SNEGSKA (reference sequence). The CDR3 is made up of 16 amino acids. The CDR3 DNA is TGCAGTGCTTCCGGGACAGGGGCGGGGAGTACCGGGGAGCTGTTTTTT. This encodes CSASGTGAGSTGELFF.

This sequence joins TRBV11-2 and TRBJ2-1, with D unclear. The germline V gene has CDR1 SGHAT and CDR2 FQNNGV. There are 17 residues in the CDR3. V shed 1 base and J shed 3 bases, with 16 bases lying between them. CDR3 region: CASSLVYLERGYNEQFF. The CDR3 region has the DNA TGTGCCAGCAGCTTAGTGTACCTAGAGAGAGGCTACAATGAGCAGTTCTTC. Combining the CDR3 with reference TRBV11-2 and TRBJ2-1 gives the whole variable domain EAGVAQSPRYKIIEKRQSVAFWCNPISGHATLYWYQQILGQGPKLLIQFQNNGVVDDSQLPKDRFSAERLKGVDSTLKIQPAKLEDSAVYLCASSLVYLERGYNEQFFGPGTRLTVL.

This clonotype was seen a few times. The chain uses TRBV30 and TRBJ2-7, with 13 bases matching TRBD2. This CDR3 has 15 residues. V gave up 2 bases and J gave up 1 base; unmatched junction bases: 2. Germline CDR1 and CDR2: GTSNPN and SVGIG (reference sequence). The CDR3: CAWSQGLAGSYEQYF. CDR3 nucleotides: TGTGCCTGGAGTCAGGGACTAGCGGGATCCTACGAGCAGTACTTC.

This clonotype has just a few counts. V is TRBV20-1 and J is TRBJ2-1; 7 positions match TRBD2. After removal of 3 bases from V and 4 bases from J, the junction contained 6 bases not matched to a gene. Germline CDR1 is DFQATT and CDR2 is SNEGSKA (reference sequence). CDR3 length: 14 amino acids. CDR3 sequence: CSARFLAAYNEQFF. DNA of the CDR3: TGCAGTGCTAGGTTTCTAGCGGCATACAATGAGCAGTTCTTC.

This clonotype has a handful of counts. The chain couples TRBV24-1 to TRBJ2-1; a possible D gene is TRBD1 (6 bases). V lost 2 bases and J lost 1, with 23 bases in between. This CDR3 has 20 amino acids. CDR1 KGHDR and CDR2 SFDVKD come from the germline V gene. The CDR3 DNA is TGTGCCACCAGTGATTCTCTAGGGACACAAGGGGTAAGGTCCTACAATGAGCAGTTCTTC. Its translation: CATSDSLGTQGVRSYNEQFF.

The chain joins TRBV10-3 to TRBJ2-5; D is possibly TRBD2 (5 bases). CDR1 is ENHRY, CDR2 SYGVKD, per germline. The CDR3 contains 13 residues. Trimming left V 6 bases short and J 5 bases short, with 13 bases between. CDR3 DNA sequence: TGTGCCATCAGGAGGTTAGGGAGCGAGACCCAGTACTTC. Encoded protein: CAIRRLGSETQYF.

The chain carries TRBV6-2 or TRBV6-3 and TRBJ2-5; TRBD1 aligns across 7 bases. Germline V gene sequence: CDR1 MNHEY, CDR2 SVGEGT. V shed 2 bases and J 3 bases; nucleotides not matched to a gene: 12. This CDR3 contains 17 residues. CDR3 nucleotide sequence: TGTGCCAGCAGTTACCCCCGCCGACAGGGACGCGAAGAGACCCAGTACTTC. This codes for CASSYPRRQGREETQYF.

This clonotype came up many times. The chain carries TRBV20-1 and TRBJ2-5; D possibly uses TRBD1 or TRBD2 (5 bases each). The CDR3 has 12 amino acids. Trimming pared 4 bases from V and 2 bases from J, leaving 8 bases between. Germline lookup yields CDR1 DFQATT and CDR2 SNEGSKA (reference sequence). CDR3 region: CSAMRGQETQYF. The CDR3 nucleotides read TGCAGTGCTATGAGGGGACAAGAGACCCAGTACTTC.

The sample holds a few counts of this clonotype. V is TRBV12-3 or TRBV12-4 and J is TRBJ2-1; 9 bases match TRBD2. The CDR3 runs 14 residues. Trimming removed 6 bases from V and 5 bases from J; junction bases left unmatched: 5. The CDR3 sequence is CASRPTSGNNEQFF. DNA of the CDR3: TGTGCCAGCAGACCGACTAGCGGAAACAATGAGCAGTTCTTC.

The chain combines TRBV20-1 with TRBJ2-5, with D possibly being TRBD1 (5 bases). This CDR3 has 15 amino acids. Germline CDR1 and CDR2: DFQATT and SNEGSKA (reference sequence). V lost 0 bases, J lost 5 bases, and 16 bases lay in between. The CDR3 sequence: CSARDWGRLKETQYF. CDR3 nucleotide sequence: TGCAGTGCTAGAGATTGGGGCCGCCTAAAGGAGACCCAGTACTTC.

This clonotype has only a few counts. The J gene is TRBJ2-1, the V gene TRBV29-1; D is perhaps TRBD1 (5 bases). There are 13 residues in the CDR3. Germline V lookup: CDR1 SQVTM, CDR2 ANQGSEA. The ends were cut back, 7 bases at V and 6 bases at J, with 16 bases in the middle. The CDR3 here is CSALDKMGNEQFF. The CDR3 DNA reads as TGCAGCGCTCTGGACAAGATGGGCAATGAGCAGTTCTTC.

The chain carries TRBV7-2 and TRBJ1-4; TRBD1 matches at 9 bases. The CDR3 contains 13 residues. From germline, CDR1 is SGHTA and CDR2 FQGNSA. V shed 3 bases and J 11 bases; nucleotides not matched to a gene: 4. CDR3 bases: TGTGCCAGCAGCTTCGACAGGGGGGGCAAACTGTTTTTT. This translates into CASSFDRGGKLFF.

This clonotype was counted at least ten times. The genes are TRBV6-5 and TRBJ1-5; D might be TRBD1 (5 bases). The CDR3 is 14 amino acids. Germline CDR1 is MNHEY and CDR2 is SVGAGI. Deletions cut 1 base from V and 3 bases from J, with 7 bases between. The CDR3 region is CASSYLGANQPQHF. In nucleotides, the CDR3 is TGTGCCAGCAGTTACTTAGGGGCCAATCAGCCCCAGCATTTT.

The chain employs TRBV27 and TRBJ2-1; D gene uncertain. Deletions cut 6 bases from V and 0 bases from J, with 6 bases between. Germline V lookup: CDR1 MNHEY, CDR2 SMNVEV (reference sequence). This CDR3 has 13 amino acids. CDR3 loop: CASRDLSYNEQFF. CDR3 in DNA: TGTGCCAGCAGGGACCTCTCCTACAATGAGCAGTTCTTC.

The V and J genes are TRBV4-3 and TRBJ2-1, with 9 bases lining up with TRBD2. Germline lookup yields CDR1 LGHNA and CDR2 YSLEER. V was clipped by 0 bases and J by 0 bases; unmatched bases: 3. The CDR3 totals 17 residues. The CDR3 DNA follows: TGCGCCAGCAGCCAAGAAGAGCGGGGGGACTCCTACAATGAGCAGTTCTTC. Its protein product is CASSQEERGDSYNEQFF.

The rearrangement links TRBV12-3 or TRBV12-4 to TRBJ1-2; D uncertain. The CDR3 has 10 amino acids. V gave up 5 bases and J gave up 12 bases, with 10 bases separating them. This CDR3 is CASSKVTDTF. CDR3 in DNA: TGTGCCAGCAGTAAGGTGACCGACACCTTC.

This clonotype has at least ten counts. The genes are TRBV27 and TRBJ2-5; D might be TRBD2 (7 bases). The CDR3 has 16 residues. Trimming took off 3 bases at V and 4 bases at J, with 18 bases between the two ends. CDR1 is MNHEY and CDR2 is SMNVEV in the germline V gene (reference sequence). The CDR3 sequence: CASSLSSWGGRETQYF. CDR3 sequence (DNA): TGTGCCAGCAGTTTGTCTTCGTGGGGGGGCCGAGAGACCCAGTACTTC.